The T cell receptor beta chain under discussion was sequenced for a study of shared clonotypes between healthy human individuals. The assay was immunoSEQ multiplex PCR, and TCRdb's table has in-frame clones only and misses some. Among 760,000 or so clones, about 96% were seen once, and the ten largest hold under 0.25%. The naive CD8 population came from CD45RO-negative cells selected for CCR7, without terminally differentiated effector memory CD45RA+ cells. Only Caucasian adults living in Nashville, Tennessee made up the donor group. V shed 4 bases and J shed 4 bases, with 16 bases lying between them. The germline CDR1 and CDR2 sequences are SGHVS and FQNEAQ. The CDR3 has 15 amino acids.

The chain has TRBV7-8 and TRBJ2-5; tentative D call: TRBD1 (6 bases). The clonotype originates from a man under 40 in good health. The specimen was naive CD8+ T cells sorted from blood. This CDR3 reads CASSSPGVGGETQYF. The CDR3 region has the DNA TGTGCCAGCAGCTCCCCAGGGGTCGGAGGAGAGACCCAGTACTTC.